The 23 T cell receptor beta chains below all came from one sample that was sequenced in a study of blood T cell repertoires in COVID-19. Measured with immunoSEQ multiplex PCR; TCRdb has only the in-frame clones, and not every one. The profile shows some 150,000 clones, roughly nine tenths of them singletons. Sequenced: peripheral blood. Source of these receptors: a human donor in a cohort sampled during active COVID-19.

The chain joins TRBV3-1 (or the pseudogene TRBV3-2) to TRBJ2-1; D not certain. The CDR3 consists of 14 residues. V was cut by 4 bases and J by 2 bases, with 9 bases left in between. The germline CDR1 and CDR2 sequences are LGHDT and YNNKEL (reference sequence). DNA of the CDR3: TGTGCCAGCAGCCGATCAACTACCTACAATGAGCAGTTCTTC. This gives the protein CASSRSTTYNEQFF.

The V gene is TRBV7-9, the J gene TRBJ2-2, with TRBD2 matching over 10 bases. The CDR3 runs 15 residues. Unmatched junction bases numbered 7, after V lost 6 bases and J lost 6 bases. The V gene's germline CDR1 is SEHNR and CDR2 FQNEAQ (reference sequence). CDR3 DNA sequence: TGTGCCAGCAGTCGTACTAGCGGGGAGGCCGGGGAGCTGTTTTTT. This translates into CASSRTSGEAGELFF.

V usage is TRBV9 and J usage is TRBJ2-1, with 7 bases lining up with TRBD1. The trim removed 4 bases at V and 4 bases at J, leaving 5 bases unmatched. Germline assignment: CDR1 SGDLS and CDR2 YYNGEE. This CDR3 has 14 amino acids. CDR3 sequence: CASSLRDSYNEQFF. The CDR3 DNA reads TGTGCCAGCAGCCTCCGGGACAGTTACAATGAGCAGTTCTTC.

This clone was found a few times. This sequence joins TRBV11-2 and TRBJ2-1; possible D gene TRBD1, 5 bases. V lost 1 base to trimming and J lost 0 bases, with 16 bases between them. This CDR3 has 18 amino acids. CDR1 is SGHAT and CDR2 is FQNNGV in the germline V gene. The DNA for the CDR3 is TGTGCCAGCAGCTTAGGGAGACCCCAAGGGGCCTCCTACAATGAGCAGTTCTTC. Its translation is CASSLGRPQGASYNEQFF.

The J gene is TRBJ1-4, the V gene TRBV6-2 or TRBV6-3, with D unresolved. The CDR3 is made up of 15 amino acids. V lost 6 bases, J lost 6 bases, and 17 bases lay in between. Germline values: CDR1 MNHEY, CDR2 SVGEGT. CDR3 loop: CASSLPTEGDEKLFF. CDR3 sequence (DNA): TGTGCCAGCAGCCTCCCGACGGAGGGCGATGAAAAACTGTTTTTT.

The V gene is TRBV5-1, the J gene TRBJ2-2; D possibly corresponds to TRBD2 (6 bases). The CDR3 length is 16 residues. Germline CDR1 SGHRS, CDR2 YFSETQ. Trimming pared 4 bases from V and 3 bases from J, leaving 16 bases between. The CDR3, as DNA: TGCGCCAGCAGCGGATTCGGGACTTCCGACACCGGGGAGCTGTTTTTT. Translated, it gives CASSGFGTSDTGELFF.

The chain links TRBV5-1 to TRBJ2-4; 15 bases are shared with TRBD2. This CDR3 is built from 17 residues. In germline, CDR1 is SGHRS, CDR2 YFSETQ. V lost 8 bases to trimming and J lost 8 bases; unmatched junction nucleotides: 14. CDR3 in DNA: TGCGCCAGTAGCGAGACCGGGACTAGCGGGGGGAGGGACATTCAGTACTTC. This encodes CASSETGTSGGRDIQYF. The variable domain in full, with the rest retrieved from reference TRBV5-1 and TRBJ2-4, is KAGVTQTPRYLIKTRGQQVTLSCSPISGHRSVSWYQQTPGQGLQFLFEYFSETQRNKGNFPGRFSGRQFSNSRSEMNVSTLELGDSALYLCASSETGTSGGRDIQYFGAGTRLSVL.

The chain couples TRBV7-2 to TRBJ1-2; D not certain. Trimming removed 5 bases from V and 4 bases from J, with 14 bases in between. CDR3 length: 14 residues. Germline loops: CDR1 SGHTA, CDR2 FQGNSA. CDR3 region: CASSPEGYSYGYTF. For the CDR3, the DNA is TGTGCCAGCAGCCCCGAGGGCTACAGCTATGGCTACACCTTC.

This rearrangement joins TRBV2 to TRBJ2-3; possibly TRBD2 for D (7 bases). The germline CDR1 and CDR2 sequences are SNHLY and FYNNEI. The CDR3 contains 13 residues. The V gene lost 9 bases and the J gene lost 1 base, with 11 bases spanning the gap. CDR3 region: CASSGGGTDTQYF. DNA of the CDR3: TGTGCCAGTTCGGGGGGCGGCACAGATACGCAGTATTTT.

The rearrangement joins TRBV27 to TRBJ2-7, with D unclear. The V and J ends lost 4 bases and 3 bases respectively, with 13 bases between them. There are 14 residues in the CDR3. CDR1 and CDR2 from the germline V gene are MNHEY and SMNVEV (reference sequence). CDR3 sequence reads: CASSSRSGYYEQYF. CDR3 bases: TGTGCCAGCAGTTCCAGGTCAGGTTACTACGAGCAGTACTTC.

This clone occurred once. The CDR3 loop reads CASSSGLAGGDTQYF. CDR3 sequence (DNA): TGTGCCAGCAGCTCGGGACTAGCGGGGGGTGATACGCAGTATTTT. The chain employs TRBV11-3 and TRBJ2-3, with 15 bases lining up with TRBD2. Germline CDR1 is SGHNT and CDR2 is YENEEA. The V gene end was trimmed by 4 bases and the J gene end by 6 bases; junction bases not matched to a gene: 2. The CDR3 is 15 amino acids.

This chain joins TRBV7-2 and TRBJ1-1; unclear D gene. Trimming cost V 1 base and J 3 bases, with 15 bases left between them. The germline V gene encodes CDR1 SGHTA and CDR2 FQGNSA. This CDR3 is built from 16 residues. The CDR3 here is CASSLVPDWLHTEAFF. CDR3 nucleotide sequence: TGTGCCAGCAGCTTAGTCCCGGACTGGTTGCACACTGAAGCTTTCTTT.

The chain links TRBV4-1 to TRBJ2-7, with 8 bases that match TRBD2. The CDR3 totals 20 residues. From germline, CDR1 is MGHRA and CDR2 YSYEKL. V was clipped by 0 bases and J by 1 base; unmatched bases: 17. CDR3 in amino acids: CASSQDFYRRGVQASYEQYF. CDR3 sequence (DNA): TGCGCCAGCAGCCAAGACTTTTACCGGCGGGGGGTCCAGGCTTCCTACGAGCAGTACTTC.

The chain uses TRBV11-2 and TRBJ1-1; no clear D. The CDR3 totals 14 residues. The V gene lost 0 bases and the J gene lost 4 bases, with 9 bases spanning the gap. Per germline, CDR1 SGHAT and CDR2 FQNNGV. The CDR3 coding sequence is TGTGCCAGCAGCTTAGATAGCGGGTTCACTGAAGCTTTCTTT. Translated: CASSLDSGFTEAFF.

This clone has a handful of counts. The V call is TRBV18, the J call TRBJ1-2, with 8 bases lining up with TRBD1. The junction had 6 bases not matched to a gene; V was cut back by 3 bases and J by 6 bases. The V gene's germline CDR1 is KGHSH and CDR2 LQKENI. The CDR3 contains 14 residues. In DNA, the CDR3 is TGTGCCAGCTCACCTCCAGACAGGGGTCATGGCTACACCTTC. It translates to CASSPPDRGHGYTF.

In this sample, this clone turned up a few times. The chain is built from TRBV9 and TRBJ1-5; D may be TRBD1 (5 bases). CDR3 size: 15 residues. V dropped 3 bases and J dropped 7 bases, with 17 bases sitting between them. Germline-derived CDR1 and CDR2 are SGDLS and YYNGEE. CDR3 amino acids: CASSASVGVGQPQHF. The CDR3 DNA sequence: TGTGCCAGCAGCGCGTCGGTAGGGGTTGGGCAGCCCCAGCATTTT.

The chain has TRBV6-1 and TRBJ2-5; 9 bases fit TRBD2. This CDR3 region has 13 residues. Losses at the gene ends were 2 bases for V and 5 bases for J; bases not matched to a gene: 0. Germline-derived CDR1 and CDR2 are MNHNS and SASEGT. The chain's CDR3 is CASSELAGETQYF. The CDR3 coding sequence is TGTGCCAGCAGTGAACTAGCGGGGGAGACCCAGTACTTC.

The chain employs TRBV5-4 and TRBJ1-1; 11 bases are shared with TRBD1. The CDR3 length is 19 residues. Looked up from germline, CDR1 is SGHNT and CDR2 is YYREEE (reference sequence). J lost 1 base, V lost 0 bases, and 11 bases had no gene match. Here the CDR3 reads CASSLVGQGALNQNTEAFF. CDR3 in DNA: TGTGCCAGCAGCTTGGTAGGACAGGGGGCGCTTAATCAGAACACTGAAGCTTTCTTT.

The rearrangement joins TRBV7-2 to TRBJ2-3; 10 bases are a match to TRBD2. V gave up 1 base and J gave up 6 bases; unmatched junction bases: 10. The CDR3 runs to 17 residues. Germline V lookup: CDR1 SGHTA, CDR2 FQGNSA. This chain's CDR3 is CASSLVGSGGPGDTQYF. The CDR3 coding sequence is TGTGCCAGCAGCTTAGTGGGTAGCGGGGGGCCAGGGGATACGCAGTATTTT.

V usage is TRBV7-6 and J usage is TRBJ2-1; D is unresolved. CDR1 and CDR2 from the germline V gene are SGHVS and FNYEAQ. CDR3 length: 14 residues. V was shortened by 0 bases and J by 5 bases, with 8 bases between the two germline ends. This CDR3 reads CASSLARQNNEQFF. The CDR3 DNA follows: TGTGCCAGCAGCTTAGCGCGGCAGAACAATGAGCAGTTCTTC.

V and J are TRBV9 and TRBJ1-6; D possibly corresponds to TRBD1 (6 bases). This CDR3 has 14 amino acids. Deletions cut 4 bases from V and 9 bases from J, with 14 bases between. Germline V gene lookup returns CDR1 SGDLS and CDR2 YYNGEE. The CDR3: CASSPQGEGSPLHF. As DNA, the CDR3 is TGTGCCAGCAGCCCACAGGGCGAGGGTTCACCCCTCCACTTT. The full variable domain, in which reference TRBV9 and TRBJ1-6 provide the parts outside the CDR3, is DSGVTQTPKHLITATGQRVTLRCSPRSGDLSVYWYQQSLDQGLQFLIQYYNGEERAKGNILERFSAQQFPDLHSELNLSSLELGDSALYFCASSPQGEGSPLHFGNGTRLTVT.

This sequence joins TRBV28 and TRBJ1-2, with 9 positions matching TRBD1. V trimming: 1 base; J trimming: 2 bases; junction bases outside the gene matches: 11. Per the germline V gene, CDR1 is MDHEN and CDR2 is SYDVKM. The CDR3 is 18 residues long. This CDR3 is CASSLYEQTGTGNYGYTF. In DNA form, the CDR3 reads TGTGCCAGCAGTTTATACGAACAAACCGGGACAGGGAACTATGGCTACACCTTC.

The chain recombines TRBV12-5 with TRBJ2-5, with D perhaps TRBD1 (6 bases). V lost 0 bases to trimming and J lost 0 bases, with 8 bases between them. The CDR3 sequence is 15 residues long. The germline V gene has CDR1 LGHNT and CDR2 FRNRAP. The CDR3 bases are TGTGCTAGTGGTTTGGTATCAGGGGACCAAGAGACCCAGTACTTC. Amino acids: CASGLVSGDQETQYF.